Sequencing of this TCR beta chain was carried out in a study of T cells after yellow fever vaccination. With 3 bases clipped from V and 1 base from J, the junction kept 10 bases outside the gene matches. CDR3 size: 17 residues. Germline V gives CDR1 SNHLY, CDR2 FYNNEI. A process of 5'RACE template switching, which added a universal primer site and UMIs, was used to make TCR cDNA. MiXCR, run by TCRdb on the 5' RACE reads, gives a single entry per CDR3 protein. The profile covers around 340,000 distinct CDR3 sequences, with about 9.5% appearing a single time and approximately 19% taken by the ten largest. Study observations and caveats: From the bulk population, abundant clonotypes could contaminate and appear within FACS-sorted repertoires. Weaker overall, the secondary response nonetheless peaked faster (day 5 versus 15).

This clonotype was seen repeatedly, ten times or more. Its specificity is unknown. This chain connects TRBV2 to TRBJ2-7; 9 bases map to TRBD1. The clonotype originates from a young man who received the YFV17D yellow fever vaccine. The starting material was PBMCs, obtained on the day of the first yellow fever vaccination. CDR3 nucleotides: TGTGCCAGCAGTGAGTTCAGAACAGGGGGCGATTCCTACGAGCAGTACTTC. Translation gives CASSEFRTGGDSYEQYF. Full variable domain (missing parts from reference TRBV2 and TRBJ2-7): EPEVTQTPSHQVTQMGQEVILRCVPISNHLYFYWYRQILGQKVEFLVSFYNNEISEKSEIFDDQFSVERPDGSNFTLKIRSTKLEDSAMYFCASSEFRTGGDSYEQYFGPGTRLTVT.